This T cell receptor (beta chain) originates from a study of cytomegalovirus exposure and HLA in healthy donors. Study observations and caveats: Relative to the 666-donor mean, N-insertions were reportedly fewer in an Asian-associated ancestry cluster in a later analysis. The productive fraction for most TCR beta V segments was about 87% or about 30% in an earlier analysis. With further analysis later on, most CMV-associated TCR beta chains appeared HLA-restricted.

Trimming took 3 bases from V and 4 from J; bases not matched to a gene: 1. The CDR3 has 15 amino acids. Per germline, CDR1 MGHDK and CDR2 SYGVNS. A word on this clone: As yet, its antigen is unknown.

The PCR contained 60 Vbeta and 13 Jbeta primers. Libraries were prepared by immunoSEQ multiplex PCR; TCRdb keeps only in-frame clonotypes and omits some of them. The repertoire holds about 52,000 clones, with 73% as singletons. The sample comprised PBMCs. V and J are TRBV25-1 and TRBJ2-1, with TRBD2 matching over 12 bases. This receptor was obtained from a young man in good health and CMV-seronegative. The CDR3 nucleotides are TGTGCCAGCAGTGATACTAGCGGGAGGTACAATGAGCAGTTCTTC. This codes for CASSDTSGRYNEQFF.